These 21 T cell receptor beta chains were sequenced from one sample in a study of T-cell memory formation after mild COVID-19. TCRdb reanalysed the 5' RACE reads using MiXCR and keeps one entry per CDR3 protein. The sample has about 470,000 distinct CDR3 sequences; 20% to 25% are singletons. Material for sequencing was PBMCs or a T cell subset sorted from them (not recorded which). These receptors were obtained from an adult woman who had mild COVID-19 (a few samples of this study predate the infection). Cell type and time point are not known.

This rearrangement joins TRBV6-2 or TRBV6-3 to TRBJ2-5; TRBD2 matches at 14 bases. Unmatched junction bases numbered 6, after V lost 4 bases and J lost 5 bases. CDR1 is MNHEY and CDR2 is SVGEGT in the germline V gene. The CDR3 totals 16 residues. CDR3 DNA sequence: TGTGCCAGCAGTTCGGGACTAGCGGGAGTATGGGAGACCCAGTACTTC. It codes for CASSSGLAGVWETQYF.

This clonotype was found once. CDR3 sequence (DNA): TGCGCCAGCACCCGGAGCTCCTACAATGAGCAGTTCTTC. Protein product: CASTRSSYNEQFF. V gene TRBV5-1 combines with J gene TRBJ2-1; D is undetermined. The V and J ends lost 6 bases and 0 bases respectively, with 7 bases between them. The V gene's germline CDR1 is SGHRS and CDR2 YFSETQ. CDR3 size: 13 residues.

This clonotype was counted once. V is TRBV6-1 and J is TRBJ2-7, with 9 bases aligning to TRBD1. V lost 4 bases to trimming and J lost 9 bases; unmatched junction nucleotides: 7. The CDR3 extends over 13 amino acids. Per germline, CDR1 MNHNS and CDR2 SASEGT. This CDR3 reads CASSGPGQGLQYF. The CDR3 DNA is TGTGCCAGCAGTGGACCGGGACAGGGCTTGCAGTACTTC.

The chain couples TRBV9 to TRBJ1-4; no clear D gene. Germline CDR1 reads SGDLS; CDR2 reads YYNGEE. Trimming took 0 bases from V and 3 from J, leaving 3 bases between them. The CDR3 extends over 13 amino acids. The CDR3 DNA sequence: TGTGCCAGCAGCGTAGCGGCTAATGAAAAACTGTTTTTT. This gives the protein CASSVAANEKLFF.

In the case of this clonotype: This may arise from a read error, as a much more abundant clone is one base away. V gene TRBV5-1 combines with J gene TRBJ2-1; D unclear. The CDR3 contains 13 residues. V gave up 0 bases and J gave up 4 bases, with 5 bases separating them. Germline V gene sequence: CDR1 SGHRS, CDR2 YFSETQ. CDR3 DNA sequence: TGCGCCAGCAGCTTGGACAAGTACAATGAGCAGTTCTTC. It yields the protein CASSLDKYNEQFF.

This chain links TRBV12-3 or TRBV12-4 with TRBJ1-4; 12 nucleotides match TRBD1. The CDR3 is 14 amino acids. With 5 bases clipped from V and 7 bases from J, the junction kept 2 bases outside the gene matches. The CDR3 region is CASSRDRGREKLFF. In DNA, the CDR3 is TGTGCCAGCAGTCGGGACAGGGGGCGTGAAAAACTGTTTTTT.

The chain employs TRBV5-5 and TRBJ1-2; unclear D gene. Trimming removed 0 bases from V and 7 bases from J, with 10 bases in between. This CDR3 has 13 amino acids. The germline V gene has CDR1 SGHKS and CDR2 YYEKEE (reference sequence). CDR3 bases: TGTGCCAGCAGCTTGGGGGAGGTAGTTGGCTACACCTTC. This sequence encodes CASSLGEVVGYTF.

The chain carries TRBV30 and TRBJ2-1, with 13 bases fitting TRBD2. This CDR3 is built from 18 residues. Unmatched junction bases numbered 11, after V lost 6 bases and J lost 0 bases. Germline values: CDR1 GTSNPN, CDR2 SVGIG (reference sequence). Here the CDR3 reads CACRKTSGGPRSYNEQFF. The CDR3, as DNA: TGTGCCTGCAGAAAGACTAGCGGGGGGCCTCGCTCCTACAATGAGCAGTTCTTC.

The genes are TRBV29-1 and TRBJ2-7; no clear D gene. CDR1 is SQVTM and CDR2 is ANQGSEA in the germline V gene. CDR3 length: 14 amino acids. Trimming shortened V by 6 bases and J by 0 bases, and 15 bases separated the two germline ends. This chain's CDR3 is CSVPGPYGSYEQYF. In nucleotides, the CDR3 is TGCAGCGTGCCCGGGCCCTACGGCTCCTACGAGCAGTACTTC.

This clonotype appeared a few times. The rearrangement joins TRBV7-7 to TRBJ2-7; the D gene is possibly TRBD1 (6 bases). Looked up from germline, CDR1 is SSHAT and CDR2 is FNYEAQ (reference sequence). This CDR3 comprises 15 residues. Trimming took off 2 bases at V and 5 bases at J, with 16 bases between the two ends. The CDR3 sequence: CASSLSWTARDEQYF. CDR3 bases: TGTGCCAGCAGCTTATCGTGGACAGCCCGAGACGAGCAGTACTTC.

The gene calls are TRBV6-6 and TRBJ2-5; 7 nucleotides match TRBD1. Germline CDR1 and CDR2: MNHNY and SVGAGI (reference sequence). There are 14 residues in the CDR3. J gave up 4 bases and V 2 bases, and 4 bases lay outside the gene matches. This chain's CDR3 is CASSYGQAGETQYF. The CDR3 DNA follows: TGTGCCAGCAGTTACGGACAGGCCGGAGAGACCCAGTACTTC.

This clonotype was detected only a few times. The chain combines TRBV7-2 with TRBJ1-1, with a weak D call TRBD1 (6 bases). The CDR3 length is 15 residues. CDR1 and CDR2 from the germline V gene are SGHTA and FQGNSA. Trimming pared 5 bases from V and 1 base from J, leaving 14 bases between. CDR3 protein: CASSPAGAGNTEAFF. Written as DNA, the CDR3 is TGTGCCAGCAGCCCAGCAGGGGCCGGGAACACTGAAGCTTTCTTT.

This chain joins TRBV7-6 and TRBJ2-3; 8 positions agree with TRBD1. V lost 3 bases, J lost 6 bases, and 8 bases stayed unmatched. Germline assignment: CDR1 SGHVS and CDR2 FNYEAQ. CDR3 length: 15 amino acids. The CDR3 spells CASSFTQGASDTQYF. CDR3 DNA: TGTGCCAGCAGCTTTACCCAGGGGGCATCCGATACGCAGTATTTT.

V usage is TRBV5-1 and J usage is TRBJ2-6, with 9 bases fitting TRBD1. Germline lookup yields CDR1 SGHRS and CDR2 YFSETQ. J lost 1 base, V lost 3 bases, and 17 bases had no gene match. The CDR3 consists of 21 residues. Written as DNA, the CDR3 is TGCGCCAGCAGCTCCCTCGGTACTAACCCGGGACAGGGTTCTGGGGCCAACGTCCTGACTTTC. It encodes CASSSLGTNPGQGSGANVLTF.

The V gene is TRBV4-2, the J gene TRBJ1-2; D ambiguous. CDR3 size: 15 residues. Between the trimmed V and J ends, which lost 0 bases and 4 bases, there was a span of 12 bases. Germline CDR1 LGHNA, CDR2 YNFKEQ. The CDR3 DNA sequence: TGTGCCAGCAGCCAAGAGAGTGGGTCGAGCTATGGCTACACCTTC. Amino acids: CASSQESGSSYGYTF.

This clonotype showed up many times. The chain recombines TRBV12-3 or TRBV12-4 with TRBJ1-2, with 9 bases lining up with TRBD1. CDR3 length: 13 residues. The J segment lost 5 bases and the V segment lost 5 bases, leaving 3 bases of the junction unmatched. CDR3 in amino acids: CASSPDRGYGYTF. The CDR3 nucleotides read TGTGCCAGCAGTCCGGACAGGGGATATGGCTACACCTTC.

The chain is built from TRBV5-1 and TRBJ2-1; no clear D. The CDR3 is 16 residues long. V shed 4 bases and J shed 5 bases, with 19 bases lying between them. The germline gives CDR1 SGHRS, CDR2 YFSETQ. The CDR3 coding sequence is TGCGCCAGCAGCCCTCTAGTCAGTCATTCGGACAATGAGCAGTTCTTC. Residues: CASSPLVSHSDNEQFF.

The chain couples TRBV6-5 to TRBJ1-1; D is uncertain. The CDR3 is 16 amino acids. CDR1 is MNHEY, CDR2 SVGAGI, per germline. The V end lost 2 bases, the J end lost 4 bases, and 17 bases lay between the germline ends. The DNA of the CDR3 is TGTGCCAGCAGTTACGGCTTAGGGCAGTGGAGCACTGAAGCTTTCTTT. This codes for CASSYGLGQWSTEAFF.

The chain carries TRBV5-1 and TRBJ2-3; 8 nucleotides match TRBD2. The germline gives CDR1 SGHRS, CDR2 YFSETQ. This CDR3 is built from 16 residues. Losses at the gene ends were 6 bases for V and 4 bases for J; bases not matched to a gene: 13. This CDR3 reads CASTTAGLGKPDTQYF. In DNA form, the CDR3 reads TGCGCCAGCACCACCGCGGGACTAGGGAAACCAGATACGCAGTATTTT.

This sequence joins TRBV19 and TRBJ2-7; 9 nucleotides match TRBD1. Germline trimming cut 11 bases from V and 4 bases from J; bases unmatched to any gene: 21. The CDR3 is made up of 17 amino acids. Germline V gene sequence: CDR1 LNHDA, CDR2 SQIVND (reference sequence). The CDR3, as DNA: TGTGCCTCCAAGCCGGGACAGGGATCTCCCCAAGCTTACGAGCAGTACTTC. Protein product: CASKPGQGSPQAYEQYF.

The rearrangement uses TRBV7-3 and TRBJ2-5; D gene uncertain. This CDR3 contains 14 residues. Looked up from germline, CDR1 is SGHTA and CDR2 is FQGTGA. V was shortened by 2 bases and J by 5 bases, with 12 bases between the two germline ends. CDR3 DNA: TGTGCCAGCAGCTTAGTGGGGTTAGGCGAGACCCAGTACTTC. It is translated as CASSLVGLGETQYF.